This passage covers 3 T cell receptor beta chains from one sample sequenced in a study of CD8 T cells in ankylosing spondylitis. TCRdb recomputed calls from the 5' RACE reads with MiXCR, one row per CDR3 protein. Here the sample spans 31,000 or so distinct CDR3 sequences, around 30% being singletons. Sequencing was performed on synovial fluid, either unsorted or a sorted T cell fraction (not recorded which). The origin of the receptors is a male donor with ankylosing spondylitis.

The CDR3 DNA reads as TGCGCCAGCAGGCAGAGCTACAGGGAGACCCAGTACTTC. This sequence encodes CASRQSYRETQYF. The genes are TRBV10-2 and TRBJ2-5; TRBD1 is a possible D gene (5 bases). Trimming took off 6 bases at V and 5 bases at J, with 13 bases between the two ends. This CDR3 is built from 13 residues. Per germline, CDR1 WSHSY and CDR2 SAAADI.

This clonotype was seen a handful of times. The J gene is TRBJ2-1, the V gene TRBV7-6, with D tentatively TRBD2 (6 bases). Germline lookup yields CDR1 SGHVS and CDR2 FNYEAQ. CDR3 length equals 16 residues. Between the trimmed V and J ends, which lost 5 bases and 2 bases, there was a span of 16 bases. CDR3 loop: CASSPHGGLAYNEQFF. The CDR3 DNA reads as TGTGCCAGCAGCCCGCACGGGGGTCTTGCCTACAATGAGCAGTTCTTC.

The genes are TRBV12-3 or TRBV12-4 and TRBJ2-1; no firm D call. This CDR3 contains 13 residues. Trimming took off 8 bases at V and 3 bases at J, with 11 bases between the two ends. CDR3 nucleotide sequence: TGTGCCAGCTGTGTGACCAACTACAATGAGCAGTTCTTC. Translated: CASCVTNYNEQFF.